The clone carrying this T cell receptor beta chain was seen more than once but under ten times. The antigen remains unidentified. These data come from a study of T-cell reconstitution after alpha-beta-depleted transplantation in children. Overall study findings and caveats: Expanded clones from the graft, numbering several hundred, reportedly supplied alpha-beta T cells about two months after transplant. A year had passed since transplant, and T-cell counts and diversity by then came mostly from newly produced T cells.

TCRbeta library preparation incorporated unique molecular identifiers. A single record per CDR3 protein comes from TCRdb applying MiXCR to the PCR reads. The sample holds some 120,000 distinct CDR3 sequences, 10% to 13% seen once. Sample: PBMCs, taken before TCRalphabeta/CD19-depleted stem cell transplant. This sequence was found in a boy under 10 years old with acute lymphoblastic leukemia, due to receive a stem cell transplant.

The CDR3 region is CASSTLAGGGGTDTQYF. The CDR3 DNA follows: TGTGCCAGCAGCACCCTAGCGGGAGGAGGGGGGACAGATACGCAGTATTTT. V and J are TRBV28 and TRBJ2-3, with TRBD2 identical over 11 bases. V shed 6 bases, J shed 3 bases, and the junction held 11 bases outside the gene matches. Per germline, CDR1 MDHEN and CDR2 SYDVKM. The CDR3 runs 17 residues.